The source of this T cell receptor (beta chain) is a study of T-cell reconstitution after alpha-beta-depleted transplantation in children (dated by TCRdb to 2016 to 2018). General notes on the study: The study quantitatively tracked T-cell immune reconstitution after TCRalphabeta/CD19-depleted allogeneic hematopoietic cell transplantation in children using TCR repertoire profiling.

Remarks on this clonotype: Its target antigen remains unknown. No base quality information exists; no much larger clone differs at one position.

Library preparation employed PCR. Sequencing took place on an Illumina HiSeq 2500. TCR library preparation used molecular barcoding, with unique molecular identifiers applied to normalize quantification of the TCRbeta repertoire. The public reads were run again by TCRdb, first through fastp at Q25 and then through MiXCR, and only productive beta chains were kept. Every CDR3 protein is listed once, alongside the most common genes and DNA of its rows. The sample profile shows some 300,000 distinct CDR3 sequences; around a tenth of them were found once. The top ten constitute under 3% of the sample. Clipping removes 2 bases from V and 8 bases from J, with 6 as the unmatched junction base count. The germline V gene provides CDR1 SGHRS and CDR2 YFSETQ. Reading from cysteine to phenylalanine, the CDR3 counts 15 amino acids. Only the CDR3 part of the read is kept: 45 bases, read in frame from the first base.

The sequenced sample was PBMCs from the stem cell graft donor, obtained from the stem cell graft. The clonotype was recovered from a human donor who donated a stem cell graft to a child with acute lymphoblastic leukemia. The sequence is built from TRBV5-1 and TRBJ2-1; TRBD2 fits 11 bases in the junction. In nucleotides, the sequence is TGCGCCAGCAGCTTTTTCACTAGCGGGAGTGATGAGCAGTTCTTC. It translates to CASSFFTSGSDEQFF. The entire variable domain, with the stretches around the CDR3 drawn from the reference TRBV5-1 and TRBJ2-1 proteins, is KAGVTQTPRYLIKTRGQQVTLSCSPISGHRSVSWYQQTPGQGLQFLFEYFSETQRNKGNFPGRFSGRQFSNSRSEMNVSTLELGDSALYLCASSFFTSGSDEQFFGPGTRLTVL.